This T cell receptor (beta chain) was captured by sequencing in a study of cytomegalovirus exposure and HLA in healthy donors. Some clones are missing from TCRdb's copy, which holds only in-frame ones; the method was immunoSEQ multiplex PCR. The sample includes roughly 48,000 clones, roughly 85% of them seen just once. The CDR3 spans 18 residues. Trimming removed 8 bases from V and 0 bases from J; junction bases left unmatched: 13. The germline V gene encodes CDR1 MDHEN and CDR2 SYDVKM. This rearrangement joins TRBV28 to TRBJ2-6; 7 bases match TRBD2. The clonotype was recovered from a woman under 40 in good health and CMV-seronegative. The sequencing input was PBMCs. The CDR3 spells CASESWGGGFSGANVLTF. The CDR3, as DNA: TGTGCCAGCGAGAGTTGGGGGGGAGGCTTCTCTGGGGCCAACGTCCTGACTTTC.